A single sample is the source of the 9 T cell receptor beta chains below, sequenced in a study of T cell repertoires in cytomegalovirus infection. MiXCR was run by TCRdb on the reads, yielding one entry per CDR3 protein. The sample carries 480,000 or so distinct CDR3 sequences, around 10% recorded once. Material for sequencing was PBMCs. These receptor sequences come from a human donor in good health (CMV status not recorded). Some clones in this sample may be carry-over from other donors' samples.

This clonotype was counted ten times or more. The chain combines TRBV6-5 with TRBJ2-3, with TRBD2 matching 9 bases. With V trimmed by 4 bases and J by 5 bases, 7 bases remained unmatched. The CDR3 is 15 amino acids. Germline loops: CDR1 MNHEY, CDR2 SVGAGI. The CDR3 spells CASSSPRGGIDTQYF. The CDR3 region has the DNA TGTGCCAGCAGTTCCCCGCGGGGGGGCATAGATACGCAGTATTTT.

Many counts were recorded for this clonotype. This chain uses TRBV29-1 with TRBJ1-1; D is unclear. Germline-derived CDR1 and CDR2 are SQVTM and ANQGSEA. The CDR3 is 14 amino acids. Trimming removed 7 bases at V and 2 bases at J, with 17 bases between. The CDR3 region has the DNA TGCAGCGGATACCCTGGTCCCATCAACACTGAAGCTTTCTTT. It encodes CSGYPGPINTEAFF.

The rearrangement links TRBV10-3 to TRBJ2-3; D is unresolved. In germline, CDR1 is ENHRY, CDR2 SYGVKD. The CDR3 is made up of 12 amino acids. Trimming took off 8 bases at V and 2 bases at J, with 8 bases between the two ends. CDR3 amino acids: CAIDSNTDTQYF. The CDR3 coding sequence is TGTGCCATCGATTCTAACACAGATACGCAGTATTTT.

This clonotype was counted ten times or more. This chain connects TRBV5-6 to TRBJ1-5; D not resolved. The germline V gene has CDR1 SGHDT and CDR2 YYEEEE. Between the trimmed V and J ends, which lost 3 bases and 3 bases, there was a span of 7 bases. The CDR3 sequence is 13 residues long. The CDR3 DNA is TGTGCCAGCAGCTGGGGAAACAATCAGCCCCAGCATTTT. It translates to CASSWGNNQPQHF.

This clonotype has at least ten counts. The chain employs TRBV5-4 and TRBJ2-7; 8 nucleotides align to TRBD2. The germline V gene encodes CDR1 SGHNT and CDR2 YYREEE (reference sequence). The CDR3 has 13 residues. V lost 4 bases to trimming and J lost 3 bases; unmatched junction nucleotides: 3. CDR3: CASSTGTSYEQYF. The CDR3 coding sequence is TGTGCCAGCAGCACAGGGACTAGCTACGAGCAGTACTTC.

This clonotype was seen repeatedly, ten times or more. V gene TRBV7-9 combines with J gene TRBJ2-7; D perhaps matches TRBD1 (8 bases). V dropped 4 bases and J dropped 3 bases, with 28 bases sitting between them. The germline CDR1 and CDR2 sequences are SEHNR and FQNEAQ (reference sequence). This CDR3 is 19 amino acids long. This chain's CDR3 is CASSSLGQGTTSIIYEQYF. CDR3 bases: TGTGCCAGCAGCTCACTAGGACAGGGAACGACTAGCATTATCTACGAGCAGTACTTC.

This clonotype showed up just a few times. The V gene is TRBV6-5, the J gene TRBJ2-7, with D perhaps TRBD1 (6 bases). The CDR3 is 13 amino acids. The germline V gene has CDR1 MNHEY and CDR2 SVGAGI. V lost 5 bases, J lost 3 bases, and 11 bases lay in between. CDR3 loop: CASSETGYYEQYF. The CDR3 coding sequence is TGTGCCAGCAGTGAGACAGGTTACTACGAGCAGTACTTC.

J is TRBJ2-7 and V is TRBV24-1; D may be TRBD1 or TRBD2 (5 bases each). V dropped 7 bases and J dropped 0 bases, with 12 bases sitting between them. There are 14 residues in the CDR3. Germline CDR1 reads KGHDR; CDR2 reads SFDVKD. CDR3 sequence: CATSPGTDSYEQYF. The CDR3 DNA reads as TGTGCCACCAGCCCCGGGACGGACTCCTACGAGCAGTACTTC.

In this sample, this clonotype turned up many times. The V and J genes are TRBV19 and TRBJ1-2, with a tentative D call TRBD1 (6 bases). Trimming took 5 bases from V and 6 from J, leaving 10 bases between them. CDR1 and CDR2 from the germline V gene are LNHDA and SQIVND (reference sequence). The CDR3 length is 12 residues. CDR3 DNA: TGTGCCAGTAGTGATTACAGGGATGGCTACACCTTC. Amino acid sequence: CASSDYRDGYTF.